The rows below give T cell receptor beta chains drawn from one sample of a study of blood T cell repertoires in COVID-19. Measured with immunoSEQ multiplex PCR; TCRdb has only the in-frame clones, and not every one. The sample records some 300,000 clones, roughly 88% being singletons. Sequences were obtained from PBMCs or T cells enriched from blood (not recorded which). The receptors stem from a woman aged 30 to 39 who had recovered from COVID-19. Both conserved end residues are part of each CDR3. A D gene is named only where the DNA matches it firmly. Not every row has a clone size; where given, it reads once, few, many or a size class.

clone size	V gene	D gene	J gene	CDR3 protein	CDR3 DNA
-	TRBV19	-	TRBJ1-1	CASSIVRGNTEAFF	TGTGCCAGTAGTATAGTCCGCGGGAACACTGAAGCTTTCTTT
-	TRBV27	-	TRBJ1-5	CASSDSSGGQPQHF	TGTGCCAGCAGTGATTCATCCGGGGGTCAGCCCCAGCATTTT
-	TRBV27	-	TRBJ1-5	CASSLSQGPNQPQHF	TGTGCCAGCAGTCTAAGTCAGGGGCCTAATCAGCCCCAGCATTTT
once	TRBV27	-	TRBJ2-5	CASSPQRSWQTQYF	TGTGCCAGCAGTCCGCAGAGGAGCTGGCAGACCCAGTACTTC
-	TRBV19	TRBD1	TRBJ1-2	CASRRQGTYGYTF	TGTGCCAGTCGCCGACAGGGTACCTATGGCTACACCTTC
-	TRBV11-3	-	TRBJ2-5	CASSLDRREAETQYF	TGTGCCAGCAGCTTAGATCGGAGGGAGGCAGAGACCCAGTACTTC
-	TRBV11-3	-	TRBJ1-2	CASSLFTAGINYGYTF	TGTGCCAGCAGCTTATTTACAGCCGGAATTAACTATGGCTACACCTTC
-	TRBV6-5	-	TRBJ1-2	CASSYSGRAGYTF	TGTGCCAGCAGTTACTCAGGCAGGGCGGGCTACACCTTC
-	TRBV19	-	TRBJ1-2	CASSPPGLPNYGYTF	TGTGCCAGTAGTCCCCCGGGACTGCCGAACTATGGCTACACCTTC
-	TRBV7-6	TRBD2	TRBJ2-3	CASSKDPSGGEFTDTQYF	TGTGCCAGCAGCAAAGACCCTAGCGGGGGAGAATTCACAGATACGCAGTATTTT
-	TRBV4-2	TRBD1	TRBJ2-2	CASSVTGGNTGELFF	TGTGCCAGCAGCGTAACAGGGGGCAACACCGGGGAGCTGTTTTTT
-	TRBV24-1	-	TRBJ1-5	CATSETGGGNQPQHF	TGTGCCACCAGTGAAACAGGTGGGGGCAATCAGCCCCAGCATTTT
few	TRBV18	-	TRBJ2-7	CASSPNKNYEQYF	TGTGCCAGCTCACCGAACAAGAACTACGAGCAGTACTTC
-	TRBV9	-	TRBJ1-2	CASSETEARGYTF	TGTGCCAGCAGCGAGACAGAGGCGCGGGGCTACACCTTC
-	TRBV9	-	TRBJ1-1	CASSEGNGHNTEAFF	TGTGCCAGCAGCGAGGGGAACGGACACAACACTGAAGCTTTCTTT
-	TRBV3-1/TRBV3-2	-	TRBJ2-7	CASSHGLSYEQYF	TGTGCCAGCAGCCATGGACTTAGCTACGAGCAGTACTTC
-	TRBV27	TRBD1	TRBJ1-4	CASRPRDRAYNEKLFF	TGTGCCAGCAGACCCCGGGACAGGGCCTATAATGAAAAACTGTTTTTT
-	TRBV9	-	TRBJ1-1	CASSVGPGQGGTEAFF	TGTGCCAGCAGCGTAGGCCCCGGGCAGGGAGGAACTGAAGCTTTCTTT
-	TRBV19	-	TRBJ1-5	CASSIVSGGRVRQPQHF	TGTGCCAGTAGTATTGTCTCGGGGGGAAGGGTGAGGCAGCCCCAGCATTTT
-	TRBV27	-	TRBJ1-4	CASSSVTTNEKLFF	TGTGCCAGCAGTTCGGTGACAACTAATGAAAAACTGTTTTTT
-	TRBV28	-	TRBJ1-4	CASSLIDHAATNEKLFF	TGTGCCAGCAGTTTAATTGATCACGCAGCAACTAATGAAAAACTGTTTTTT
-	TRBV28	TRBD1	TRBJ1-2	CASTKIQGDTNYGYTF	TGTGCCAGCACTAAAATACAGGGGGACACCAACTATGGCTACACCTTC
-	TRBV10-1	-	TRBJ1-5	CASSGSLAKGWPQHF	TGCGCCAGCAGTGGGTCGCTCGCGAAGGGGTGGCCCCAGCATTTT
-	TRBV28	TRBD1	TRBJ2-7	CASSSLALQGGYEQYF	TGTGCCAGCAGTTCCCTTGCCCTACAGGGGGGATACGAGCAGTACTTC
-	TRBV6-2/TRBV6-3	-	TRBJ1-1	CASSIRRGGNTEAFF	TGTGCCAGCAGTATACGGAGGGGTGGGAACACTGAAGCTTTCTTT
once	TRBV18	-	TRBJ2-1	CASSVSSSYNEQFF	TGTGCCAGCTCAGTTTCGAGCTCCTACAATGAGCAGTTCTTC
-	TRBV9	-	TRBJ1-1	CASSVDRANTEAFF	TGTGCCAGCAGCGTAGACAGGGCTAACACTGAAGCTTTCTTT